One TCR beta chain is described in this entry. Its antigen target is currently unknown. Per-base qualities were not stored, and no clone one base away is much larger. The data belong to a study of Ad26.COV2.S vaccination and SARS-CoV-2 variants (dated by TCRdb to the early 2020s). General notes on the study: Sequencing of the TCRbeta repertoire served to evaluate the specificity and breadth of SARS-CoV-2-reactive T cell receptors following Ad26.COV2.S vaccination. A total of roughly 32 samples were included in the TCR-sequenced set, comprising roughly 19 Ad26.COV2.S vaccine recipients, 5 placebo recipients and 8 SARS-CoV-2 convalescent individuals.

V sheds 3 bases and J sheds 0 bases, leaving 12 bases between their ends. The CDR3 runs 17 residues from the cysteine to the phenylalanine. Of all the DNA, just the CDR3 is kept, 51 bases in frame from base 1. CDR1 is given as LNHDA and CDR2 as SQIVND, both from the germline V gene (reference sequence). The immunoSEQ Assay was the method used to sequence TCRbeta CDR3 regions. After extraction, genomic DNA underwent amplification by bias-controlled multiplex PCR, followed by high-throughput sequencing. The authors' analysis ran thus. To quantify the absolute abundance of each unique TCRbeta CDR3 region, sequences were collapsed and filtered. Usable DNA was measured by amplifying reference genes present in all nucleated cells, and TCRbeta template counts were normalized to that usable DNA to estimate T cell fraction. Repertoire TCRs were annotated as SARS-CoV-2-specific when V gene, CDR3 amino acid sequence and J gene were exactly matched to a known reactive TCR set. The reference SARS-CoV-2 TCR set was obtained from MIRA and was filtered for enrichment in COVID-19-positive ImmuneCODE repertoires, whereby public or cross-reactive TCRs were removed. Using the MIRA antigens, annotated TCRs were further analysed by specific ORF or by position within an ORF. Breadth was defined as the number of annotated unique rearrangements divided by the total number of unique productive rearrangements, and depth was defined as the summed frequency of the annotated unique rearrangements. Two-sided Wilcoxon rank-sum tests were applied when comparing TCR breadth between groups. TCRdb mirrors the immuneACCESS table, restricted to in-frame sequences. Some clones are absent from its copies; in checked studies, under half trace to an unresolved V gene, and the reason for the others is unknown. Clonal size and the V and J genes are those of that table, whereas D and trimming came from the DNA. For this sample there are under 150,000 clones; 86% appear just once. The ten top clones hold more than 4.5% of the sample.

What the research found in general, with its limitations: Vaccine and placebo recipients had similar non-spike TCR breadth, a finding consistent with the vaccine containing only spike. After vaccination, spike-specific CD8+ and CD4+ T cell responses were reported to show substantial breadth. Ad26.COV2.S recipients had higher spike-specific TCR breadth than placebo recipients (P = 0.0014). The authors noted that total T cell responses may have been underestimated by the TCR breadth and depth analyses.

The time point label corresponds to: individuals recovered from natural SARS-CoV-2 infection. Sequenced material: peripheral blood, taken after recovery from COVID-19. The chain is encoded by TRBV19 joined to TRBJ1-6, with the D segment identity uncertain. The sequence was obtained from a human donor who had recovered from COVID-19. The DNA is TGTGCCAGTAGTATGAGGCGCGGAGGCTCCTATAATTCACCCCTCCACTTT. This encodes CASSMRRGGSYNSPLHF. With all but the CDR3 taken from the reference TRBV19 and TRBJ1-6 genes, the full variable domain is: DGGITQSPKYLFRKEGQNVTLSCEQNLNHDAMYWYRQDPGQGLRLIYYSQIVNDFQKGDIAEGYSVSREKKESFPLTVTSAQKNPTAFYLCASSMRRGGSYNSPLHFGNGTRLTVT.